Listed below are T cell receptor beta chains from one sample, sequenced in a study of sequential checkpoint blockade in melanoma. TCRdb's table, derived via immunoSEQ multiplex PCR, lists solely in-frame clones and lacks some. The sample consists of about 29,000 clones, 60% to 80% of them appearing once. This specimen consisted of CD8+ T cells sorted from blood (inferred from file names), obtained from a patient given nivolumab and ipilimumab in sequence. These receptors were collected from a human donor with melanoma. CDR3s include the opening cysteine and the closing phenylalanine or tryptophan. The order of the fields is CDR3 protein, CDR3 DNA, V gene, D gene, J gene, clone size, CDR3 length. D genes are given only for firm matches. Part of the rows lack a size; the others show once, few, many or a class for expanded clones.

CDR3 protein: CASSQDRSGTQYF; CDR3 DNA: TGCGCCAGCAGCCAAGATCGGTCCGGGACCCAGTACTTC; V gene: TRBV4-1; D gene: -; J gene: TRBJ2-5; clone size: -; CDR3 length: 13
CDR3 protein: CASSQDGLRTPLHF; CDR3 DNA: TGCGCCAGCAGCCAAGATGGGTTGAGGACACCCCTCCACTTT; V gene: TRBV4-3; D gene: -; J gene: TRBJ1-6; clone size: -; CDR3 length: 14
CDR3 protein: CASSEETGTYEQYF; CDR3 DNA: TGTGCCAGCAGTGAAGAGACAGGGACCTACGAGCAGTACTTC; V gene: TRBV6-1; D gene: TRBD1; J gene: TRBJ2-7; clone size: -; CDR3 length: 14
CDR3 protein: CASSLNRGKNTIYF; CDR3 DNA: TGTGCCAGCAGCTTAAACCGGGGGAAAAACACCATATATTTT; V gene: TRBV7-8; D gene: -; J gene: TRBJ1-3; clone size: -; CDR3 length: 14
CDR3 protein: CASSQERTELPETQYF; CDR3 DNA: TGTGCCAGCAGCCAAGAGAGGACAGAGTTACCGGAGACCCAGTACTTC; V gene: TRBV14; D gene: -; J gene: TRBJ2-5; clone size: once; CDR3 length: 16
CDR3 protein: CASSLVAAASTDTQYF; CDR3 DNA: TGTGCCAGCAGCTTAGTAGCCGCCGCTAGCACAGATACGCAGTATTTT; V gene: TRBV7-8; D gene: -; J gene: TRBJ2-3; clone size: -; CDR3 length: 16
CDR3 protein: CATLDSRNEQFF; CDR3 DNA: TGTGCCACCTTAGACTCGCGGAATGAGCAGTTCTTC; V gene: TRBV19; D gene: -; J gene: TRBJ2-1; clone size: -; CDR3 length: 12
CDR3 protein: CASSDGQYNSPLHF; CDR3 DNA: TGCGCCAGCAGTGATGGTCAGTATAATTCACCCCTCCACTTT; V gene: TRBV10-2; D gene: -; J gene: TRBJ1-6; clone size: -; CDR3 length: 14
CDR3 protein: CATSRDLGTAAEQYF; CDR3 DNA: TGTGCCACCAGCAGAGATCTCGGGACAGCCGCGGAGCAGTACTTC; V gene: TRBV15; D gene: TRBD1; J gene: TRBJ2-7; clone size: -; CDR3 length: 15
CDR3 protein: CASSATDNYGYTF; CDR3 DNA: TGTGCCAGCAGCGCGACAGACAACTATGGCTACACCTTC; V gene: TRBV7-9; D gene: -; J gene: TRBJ1-2; clone size: once; CDR3 length: 13
CDR3 protein: CATSVGQGKGYTF; CDR3 DNA: TGTGCCACCTCCGTTGGACAGGGCAAAGGCTACACCTTC; V gene: TRBV10-3; D gene: TRBD1; J gene: TRBJ1-2; clone size: -; CDR3 length: 13
CDR3 protein: CASRSQAGGDNEQFF; CDR3 DNA: TGTGCCAGCAGGTCCCAGGCGGGGGGGGACAATGAGCAGTTCTTC; V gene: TRBV27; D gene: TRBD2; J gene: TRBJ2-1; clone size: few; CDR3 length: 15
CDR3 protein: CASSFPGTGIYEQYF; CDR3 DNA: TGTGCCAGCAGCTTCCCGGGGACAGGGATCTACGAGCAGTACTTC; V gene: TRBV7-9; D gene: TRBD1; J gene: TRBJ2-7; clone size: -; CDR3 length: 15
CDR3 protein: CASSLDPLRTGETQYF; CDR3 DNA: TGCGCCAGCAGCTTGGATCCACTACGAACAGGGGAGACCCAGTACTTC; V gene: TRBV5-1; D gene: -; J gene: TRBJ2-5; clone size: -; CDR3 length: 16
CDR3 protein: CASSLDSGGISPLHF; CDR3 DNA: TGTGCCAGCAGCTTGGACAGCGGTGGAATTTCACCCCTCCACTTT; V gene: TRBV5-8; D gene: -; J gene: TRBJ1-6; clone size: -; CDR3 length: 15
CDR3 protein: CASSLAGADEQYF; CDR3 DNA: TGTGCCAGCAGCTTAGCGGGGGCCGATGAGCAGTACTTC; V gene: TRBV7-6; D gene: -; J gene: TRBJ2-7; clone size: -; CDR3 length: 13
CDR3 protein: CASSTPGYRTLEQYF; CDR3 DNA: TGTGCCAGCAGCACCCCCGGTTACAGAACACTTGAGCAGTACTTC; V gene: TRBV11-2; D gene: -; J gene: TRBJ2-7; clone size: -; CDR3 length: 15
CDR3 protein: CASSYPGLAELSSYNEQFF; CDR3 DNA: TGTGCCAGCAGTTACCCGGGACTAGCGGAACTAAGCTCCTACAATGAGCAGTTCTTC; V gene: TRBV28; D gene: TRBD2; J gene: TRBJ2-1; clone size: -; CDR3 length: 19
CDR3 protein: CASGETRPGELFF; CDR3 DNA: TGTGCCAGCGGAGAGACTAGACCCGGGGAGCTGTTTTTT; V gene: TRBV27; D gene: -; J gene: TRBJ2-2; clone size: -; CDR3 length: 13
CDR3 protein: CASSAQGGGAYEQYF; CDR3 DNA: TGTGCCAGCAGTGCACAGGGTGGGGGGGCCTACGAGCAGTACTTC; V gene: TRBV5-6; D gene: -; J gene: TRBJ2-7; clone size: -; CDR3 length: 15
CDR3 protein: CASSDGVNEQFF; CDR3 DNA: TGTGCCAGCAGTGATGGAGTTAATGAGCAGTTCTTC; V gene: TRBV2; D gene: -; J gene: TRBJ2-1; clone size: -; CDR3 length: 12
CDR3 protein: CSLDSSYEQYF; CDR3 DNA: TGCAGTCTTGACAGTTCCTACGAGCAGTACTTC; V gene: TRBV20-1; D gene: -; J gene: TRBJ2-7; clone size: -; CDR3 length: 11
CDR3 protein: CASSLEIRSYNSPLHF; CDR3 DNA: TGTGCCAGCAGCTTGGAAATCCGCTCCTATAATTCACCCCTCCACTTT; V gene: TRBV5-4; D gene: -; J gene: TRBJ1-6; clone size: few; CDR3 length: 16
CDR3 protein: CASSLGSMVIDTQYF; CDR3 DNA: TGTGCCAGCAGCTTAGGTAGTATGGTCATAGATACGCAGTATTTT; V gene: TRBV7-2; D gene: -; J gene: TRBJ2-3; clone size: -; CDR3 length: 15
CDR3 protein: CASSQDGGGIGQETQYF; CDR3 DNA: TGCGCCAGCAGCCAAGATGGGGGAGGGATAGGTCAAGAGACCCAGTACTTC; V gene: TRBV4-1; D gene: TRBD2; J gene: TRBJ2-5; clone size: -; CDR3 length: 17
CDR3 protein: CASSQVTGSSFHF; CDR3 DNA: TGCGCCAGCAGCCAAGTGACAGGGAGCTCTTTCCACTTC; V gene: TRBV4-1; D gene: TRBD1; J gene: TRBJ2-7; clone size: -; CDR3 length: 13
CDR3 protein: CSVEPGQGQETQYF; CDR3 DNA: TGCAGCGTTGAGCCGGGACAGGGGCAAGAGACCCAGTACTTC; V gene: TRBV29-1; D gene: TRBD1; J gene: TRBJ2-5; clone size: once; CDR3 length: 14
CDR3 protein: CASSQDKSSYNSPLHF; CDR3 DNA: TGCGCCAGCAGCCAAGATAAGAGCTCCTATAATTCACCCCTCCACTTT; V gene: TRBV4-1; D gene: -; J gene: TRBJ1-6; clone size: -; CDR3 length: 16
CDR3 protein: CASSPPGQGYTKPQHF; CDR3 DNA: TGTGCCAGCAGCCCGCCGGGACAGGGATATACAAAGCCCCAGCATTTT; V gene: TRBV28; D gene: TRBD1; J gene: TRBJ1-5; clone size: -; CDR3 length: 16
CDR3 protein: CASSAGTVYEQYF; CDR3 DNA: TGTGCCAGCAGCGCCGGGACAGTCTACGAGCAGTACTTC; V gene: TRBV28; D gene: TRBD1; J gene: TRBJ2-7; clone size: -; CDR3 length: 13
CDR3 protein: CASRPRRAGIEQFF; CDR3 DNA: TGTGCCAGCAGACCCCGGAGAGCGGGGATTGAGCAGTTCTTC; V gene: TRBV11-1; D gene: TRBD2; J gene: TRBJ2-1; clone size: -; CDR3 length: 14
CDR3 protein: CASSEGVQDGELFF; CDR3 DNA: TGTGCCAGCAGTGAAGGTGTTCAGGACGGGGAGCTGTTTTTT; V gene: TRBV2; D gene: -; J gene: TRBJ2-2; clone size: -; CDR3 length: 14
CDR3 protein: CASSLFGQGTTLGSGANVLTF; CDR3 DNA: TGTGCCAGCAGTTTATTCGGGCAGGGTACCACCTTGGGCTCTGGGGCCAACGTCCTGACTTTC; V gene: TRBV27; D gene: -; J gene: TRBJ2-6; clone size: -; CDR3 length: 21
CDR3 protein: CASSQSTDSVYEQYF; CDR3 DNA: TGTGCCAGCAGCCAATCCACGGACAGCGTATACGAGCAGTACTTC; V gene: TRBV7-9; D gene: -; J gene: TRBJ2-7; clone size: -; CDR3 length: 15
CDR3 protein: CASSFAGNQPQHF; CDR3 DNA: TGTGCCAGCAGTTTTGCAGGTAATCAGCCCCAGCATTTT; V gene: TRBV6-1; D gene: -; J gene: TRBJ1-5; clone size: few; CDR3 length: 13